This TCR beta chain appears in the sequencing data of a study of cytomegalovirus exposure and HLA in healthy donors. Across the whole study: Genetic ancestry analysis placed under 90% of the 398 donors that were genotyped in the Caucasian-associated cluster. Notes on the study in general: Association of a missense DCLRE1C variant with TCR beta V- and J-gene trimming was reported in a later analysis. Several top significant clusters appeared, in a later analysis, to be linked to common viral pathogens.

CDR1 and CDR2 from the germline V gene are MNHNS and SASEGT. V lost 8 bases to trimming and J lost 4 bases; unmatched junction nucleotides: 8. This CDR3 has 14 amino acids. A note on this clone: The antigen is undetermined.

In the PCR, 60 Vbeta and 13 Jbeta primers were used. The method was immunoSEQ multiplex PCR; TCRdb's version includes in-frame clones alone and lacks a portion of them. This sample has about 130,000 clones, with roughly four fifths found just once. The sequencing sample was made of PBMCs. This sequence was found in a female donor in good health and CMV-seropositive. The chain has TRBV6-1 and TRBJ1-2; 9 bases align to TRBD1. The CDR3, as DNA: TGTGCCAGCCGACCGGGACAGGGCCCCTATGGCTACACCTTC. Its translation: CASRPGQGPYGYTF.